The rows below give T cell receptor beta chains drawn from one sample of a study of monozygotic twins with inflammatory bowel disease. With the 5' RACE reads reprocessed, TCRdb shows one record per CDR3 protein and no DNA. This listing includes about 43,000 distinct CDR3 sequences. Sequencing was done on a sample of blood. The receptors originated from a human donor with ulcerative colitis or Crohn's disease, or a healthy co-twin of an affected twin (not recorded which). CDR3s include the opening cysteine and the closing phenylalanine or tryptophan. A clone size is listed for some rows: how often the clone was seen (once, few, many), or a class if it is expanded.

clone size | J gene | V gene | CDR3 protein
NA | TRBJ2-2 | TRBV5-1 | CASSLYSSGELFF
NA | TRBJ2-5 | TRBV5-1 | CASSWTSDPQETQYF
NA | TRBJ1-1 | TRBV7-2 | CASTLGVWGTEAFF
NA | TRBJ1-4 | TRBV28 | CASSGPRGANEKLFF
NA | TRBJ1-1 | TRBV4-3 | CASSPGSGGWDTEAFF
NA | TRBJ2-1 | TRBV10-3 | CAIRRDRSYNEQFF
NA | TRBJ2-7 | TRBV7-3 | CASSPRSGEQYF
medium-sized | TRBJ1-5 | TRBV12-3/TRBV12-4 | CASSLGSGSNQPQHF
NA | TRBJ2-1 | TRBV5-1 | CASSDRDRGLYNEQFF
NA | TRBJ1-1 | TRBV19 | CASSKGQANTEAFF
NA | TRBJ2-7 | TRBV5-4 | CASSVGRISYEQYF
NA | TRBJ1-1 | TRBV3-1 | CASSLGSGGTEAFF
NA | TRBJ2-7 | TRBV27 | CASSLSLTTVYEQYF
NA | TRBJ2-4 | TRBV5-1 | CASTPGGNIQYF
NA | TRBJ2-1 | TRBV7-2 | CASTTLGNEQFF
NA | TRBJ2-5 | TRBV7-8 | CASSPLTGYIETQYF
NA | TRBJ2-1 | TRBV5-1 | CASSLEGQSRYEQFF
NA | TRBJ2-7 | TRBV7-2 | CASSPTPTGAYEQYF
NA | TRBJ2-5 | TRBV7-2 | CASSFSGHPQETQYF
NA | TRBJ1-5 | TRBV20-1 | CSPVVGDQPQHF
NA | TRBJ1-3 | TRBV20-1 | CSAPGTPTGNTIYF
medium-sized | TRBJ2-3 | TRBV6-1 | CASRAEGMTDTQYF
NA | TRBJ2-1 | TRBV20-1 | CSARPLPQGDEQFF
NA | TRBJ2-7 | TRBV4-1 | CASSQVPGTPYEQYF
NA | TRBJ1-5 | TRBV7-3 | CASSFHRYSNQPQHF
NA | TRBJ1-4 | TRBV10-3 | CAISDPGQGHEKLFF
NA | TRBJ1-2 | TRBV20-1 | CSARGWGNGYTF
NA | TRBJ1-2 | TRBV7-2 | CASSLEGSGYTF
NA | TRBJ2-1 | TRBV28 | CASSRLAGGRYNEQFF
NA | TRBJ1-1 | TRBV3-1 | CASSPRRGEAFF
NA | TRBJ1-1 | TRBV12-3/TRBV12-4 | CASRHRDRGHEAFF
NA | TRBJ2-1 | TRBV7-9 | CASSLSSGIYNEQFF
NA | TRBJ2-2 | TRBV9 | CASSSRGGYNTGELFF
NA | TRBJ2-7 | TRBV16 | CASSLPLRYEQYF
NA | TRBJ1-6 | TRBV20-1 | CSARDFTNSPLHF
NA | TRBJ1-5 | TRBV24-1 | CATSVGHTKRYSNQPQHF
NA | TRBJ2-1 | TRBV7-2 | CASSLAGSGRVNNEQFF
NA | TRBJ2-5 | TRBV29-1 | CSSGGTWGETQYF
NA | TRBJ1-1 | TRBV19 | CAGKGQSMNTEAFF
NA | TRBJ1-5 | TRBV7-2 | CASSPSGGGQPQHF
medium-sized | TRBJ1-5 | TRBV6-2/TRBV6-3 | CASSYGGGHVNQPQHF
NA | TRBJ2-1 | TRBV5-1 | CASIRAGGLDEQFF
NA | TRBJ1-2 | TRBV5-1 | CASSLPTASNYGYTF
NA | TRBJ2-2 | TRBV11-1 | CASRSPYAGSNTGELFF
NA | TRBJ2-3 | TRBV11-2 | CASSFRTETDTQYF
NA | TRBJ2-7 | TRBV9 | CASSYTTGGPSEQYF